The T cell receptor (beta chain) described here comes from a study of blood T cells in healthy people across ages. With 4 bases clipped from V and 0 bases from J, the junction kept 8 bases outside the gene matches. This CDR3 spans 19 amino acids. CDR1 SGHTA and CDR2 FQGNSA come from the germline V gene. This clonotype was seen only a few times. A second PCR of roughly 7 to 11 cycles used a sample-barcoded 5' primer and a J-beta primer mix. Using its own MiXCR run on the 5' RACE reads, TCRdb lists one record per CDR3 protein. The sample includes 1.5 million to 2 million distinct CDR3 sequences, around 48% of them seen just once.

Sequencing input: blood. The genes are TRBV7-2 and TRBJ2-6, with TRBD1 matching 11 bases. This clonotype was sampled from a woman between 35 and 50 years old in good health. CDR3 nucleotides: TGTGCCAGCAGCTGGAACCGGGACAGGGGGAACTCTGGGGCCAACGTCCTGACTTTC. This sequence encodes CASSWNRDRGNSGANVLTF.